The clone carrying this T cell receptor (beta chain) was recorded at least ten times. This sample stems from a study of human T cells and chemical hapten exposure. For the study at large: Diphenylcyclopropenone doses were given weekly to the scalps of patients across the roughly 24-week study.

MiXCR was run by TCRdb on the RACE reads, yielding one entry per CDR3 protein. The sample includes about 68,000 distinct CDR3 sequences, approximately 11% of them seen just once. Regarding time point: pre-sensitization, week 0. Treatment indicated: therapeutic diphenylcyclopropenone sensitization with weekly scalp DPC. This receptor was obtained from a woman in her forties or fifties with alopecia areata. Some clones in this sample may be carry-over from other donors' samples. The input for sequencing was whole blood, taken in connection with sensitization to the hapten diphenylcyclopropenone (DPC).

The CDR3 is CASRRDRPDYEQYF. CDR3 nucleotide sequence: TGTGCCAGCAGGAGAGACAGGCCAGACTACGAGCAGTACTTC. This chain joins TRBV2 and TRBJ2-7; tentative D call: TRBD1 (6 bases). CDR1 and CDR2 (germline): SNHLY, FYNNEI. The CDR3 has 14 amino acids. V was pared by 6 bases and J by 3 bases, with 15 bases between.